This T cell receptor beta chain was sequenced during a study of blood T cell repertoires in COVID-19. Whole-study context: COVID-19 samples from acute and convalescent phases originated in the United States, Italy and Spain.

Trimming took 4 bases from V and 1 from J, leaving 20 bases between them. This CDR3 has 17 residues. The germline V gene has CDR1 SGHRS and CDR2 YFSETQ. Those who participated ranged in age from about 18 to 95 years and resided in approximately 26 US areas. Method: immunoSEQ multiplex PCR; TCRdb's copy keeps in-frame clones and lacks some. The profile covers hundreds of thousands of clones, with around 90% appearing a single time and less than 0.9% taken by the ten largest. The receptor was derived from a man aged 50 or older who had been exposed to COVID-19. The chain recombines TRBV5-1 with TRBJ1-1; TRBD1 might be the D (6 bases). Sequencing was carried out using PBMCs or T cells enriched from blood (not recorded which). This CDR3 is CASSPLIQGGANTEAFF. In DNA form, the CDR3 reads TGCGCCAGCAGCCCTCTTATACAGGGCGGCGCGAACACTGAAGCTTTCTTT.